The rows below give T cell receptor beta chains drawn from one sample of a study of blood T cells in healthy people across ages. TCRdb ran MiXCR on the 5' RACE reads and lists one entry per CDR3 protein. The table lists approximately 1.5 million distinct CDR3 sequences, roughly 32% of them singletons, with about 10% in the top ten. The sequenced sample was blood. The source is a woman in her 30s in good health. CDR3s include the opening cysteine and the closing phenylalanine or tryptophan. The D gene is left open where the match is weak. Size tells how often a clone was seen (once, few, many) or the class of an expanded clone, and some rows leave it out.

D gene	V gene	J gene	clone size	CDR3 DNA	CDR3 protein
.	TRBV7-9	TRBJ2-1	few	TGTGCCAGCAGCCAAGATTACAGTGATGAGCAGTTCTTC	CASSQDYSDEQFF
.	TRBV2	TRBJ2-7	once	TGTGCCAGCAGCCCCACGGCGGGGAGCGACGAGCAGTACTTC	CASSPTAGSDEQYF
.	TRBV5-1	TRBJ1-5	few	TGCGCCAGCAGCTCCTCTTTCGGTCAGCCCCAGCATTTT	CASSSSFGQPQHF
TRBD1	TRBV6-5	TRBJ2-2	.	TGTGCCAGCAAGGGGGCGAAGAGGTCTCCCGGGGAGCTGTTTTTT	CASKGAKRSPGELFF
.	TRBV11-1	TRBJ2-3	few	TGTGCCAGCAGCTCCGAGGCTGGGAATACGCAGTATTTT	CASSSEAGNTQYF
TRBD2	TRBV28	TRBJ2-7	few	TGTGCCAGCAGAATAGGACTAGCCTACGAGCAGTACTTC	CASRIGLAYEQYF
TRBD1	TRBV20-1	TRBJ2-5	.	TGCAGTGCAGACAGGGGGGGAGAGACCCAGTACTTC	CSADRGGETQYF
.	TRBV20-1	TRBJ2-1	.	TGCAGTGCTAGCCAGCCCAGTTCAGGGCAGTTCTTC	CSASQPSSGQFF
.	TRBV10-3	TRBJ2-7	.	TGTGCCATCAGTGAGTCGTCCTACCTGGTGAGCGAGCAGTACTTC	CAISESSYLVSEQYF
.	TRBV6-6	TRBJ1-4	.	TGTGCCAGCGGTACCTCCGGCGAAAAACTGTTTTTT	CASGTSGEKLFF
.	TRBV28	TRBJ2-7	.	TGTGCCAGCAGTTTCCAGCTTAAGGCCTACGAGCAGTACTTC	CASSFQLKAYEQYF
TRBD1	TRBV10-3	TRBJ2-1	few	TGTGCCACACGGACAGGGAACAATGAGCAGTTCTTC	CATRTGNNEQFF
TRBD2	TRBV6-1	TRBJ2-1	.	TGTGCCAGCAGTCGCGCCGGGACTAGCGGGAGGAAGAGCTCCTACAATGAGCAGTTCTTC	CASSRAGTSGRKSSYNEQFF
.	TRBV18	TRBJ1-4	.	TGTGCCAGCTCACGATGGGGCGCCCTTCATGAAAAACTGTTTTTT	CASSRWGALHEKLFF
.	TRBV13	TRBJ2-7	few	TGTGCCAGCAGCTCCCGACTAAGACAAAGCCCCCAGTACTTC	CASSSRLRQSPQYF
TRBD2	TRBV6-2/TRBV6-3	TRBJ2-5	few	TGTGCCAGCTCCGGGACTAGCGTTTTTACGGCGAAAGAGACCCAGTACTTC	CASSGTSVFTAKETQYF
TRBD1	TRBV6-1	TRBJ1-2	few	TGTGCCAGCAGCTTCGGACAGGAACTATTCTATGGCTACACCTTC	CASSFGQELFYGYTF
.	TRBV5-1	TRBJ1-2	.	TGCGCCAGCAGCTTGTTAGTGGGATCGGGGGCAGAAGGCTACACCTTC	CASSLLVGSGAEGYTF
TRBD2	TRBV29-1	TRBJ2-5	many	TGCAGCGGGTCTAGCGGGGGGCGCCAAGAGACCCAGTACTTC	CSGSSGGRQETQYF
.	TRBV20-1	TRBJ1-5	.	TGCAGTGCTAGGGATTACAGGGCGGACGACAATCAGCCCCAGCATTTT	CSARDYRADDNQPQHF
.	TRBV25-1	TRBJ2-2	.	TGTGCCAGCAGTGAATTTGGAGGCAAAGGCACCGGGGAGCTGTTTTTT	CASSEFGGKGTGELFF
.	TRBV18	TRBJ2-1	few	TGTGCCAGCTCCCCGATGGGCAGTTTCTACAATGAGCAGTTCTTC	CASSPMGSFYNEQFF
.	TRBV7-2	TRBJ2-3	.	TGTGCCAGCAACTTAGTCCGGGGCACAGATACGCAGTATTTT	CASNLVRGTDTQYF
.	TRBV6-5	TRBJ1-6	once	TGTGCCAGCAGTTACTCGGGGGAAGGGTCACCCCTCCACTTT	CASSYSGEGSPLHF
.	TRBV20-1	TRBJ1-1	.	TGCAGTGCCCCGAGACAGCTAGAAGCTTTCTTT	CSAPRQLEAFF
.	TRBV20-1	TRBJ2-7	few	TGCAGTGCTAGAGTAGAGGGGACGGACGAGCAGTACTTC	CSARVEGTDEQYF
TRBD1	TRBV4-1	TRBJ2-7	few	TGCGCCAGCAGCCTCCACCTCCGGGACAGAGCCTACGAGCAGTACTTC	CASSLHLRDRAYEQYF
.	TRBV2	TRBJ2-1	.	TGTGCCAGCAGGGAAGCGGGCGCCGATGAGCAGTTCTTC	CASREAGADEQFF
.	TRBV2	TRBJ2-5	.	TGTGCCAGCAGTGAGATGGGGGCCCCGATCCAAGAGACCCAGTACTTC	CASSEMGAPIQETQYF
.	TRBV5-1	TRBJ1-2	.	TGCGCCAGCAGCTTCCGCGACGCGAGACTAACTAACTATGGCTACACCTTC	CASSFRDARLTNYGYTF
.	TRBV27	TRBJ2-4	.	TGTGCCAGCAGTTTAATGTTGGAGGGGTCGGCCAAAAACATTCAGTACTTC	CASSLMLEGSAKNIQYF
.	TRBV15	TRBJ2-1	.	TGTGCCACCAGCAGAGATGGGGCGGGACAAGTACGGGGGGAGCAGTTCTTC	CATSRDGAGQVRGEQFF
.	TRBV20-1	TRBJ2-7	few	TGCAGTGCTGAGCCCCACATCGGCAACGAGCAGTACTTC	CSAEPHIGNEQYF
.	TRBV29-1	TRBJ2-1	many	TGCAGCGTTGTAGGGGGGGTCTACAATGAGCAGTTCTTC	CSVVGGVYNEQFF
TRBD2	TRBV12-3/TRBV12-4	TRBJ2-5	many	TGTGCCAGCAGTCCCCCGACTAGCGGGAGGTCAAAGACCCAGTACTTC	CASSPPTSGRSKTQYF
.	TRBV18	TRBJ2-7	.	TGTGCCAGCTCACCTACCCTGGACAGCGAGCAGTACTTC	CASSPTLDSEQYF
.	TRBV12-3/TRBV12-4	TRBJ1-2	.	TGTGCCAGCAGTTATGACGCTAACTATGGCTACACCTTC	CASSYDANYGYTF
.	TRBV25-1	TRBJ1-1	.	TGTGCCAGCCGAATGTCCCCAAACACTGAAGCTTTCTTT	CASRMSPNTEAFF
TRBD2	TRBV5-1	TRBJ2-7	.	TGCGCCAGCAGCAGGCGGGGGGAACATAATTACGAGCAGTACTTC	CASSRRGEHNYEQYF
.	TRBV12-3/TRBV12-4	TRBJ2-2	few	TGTGCCAGCAGTCGCCGAGGGGAGAACACCGGGGAGCTGTTTTTT	CASSRRGENTGELFF
TRBD2	TRBV10-3	TRBJ2-7	.	TGTGCCATTGGTGCGGGAGGTCTTTTCTACGAGCAGTACTTC	CAIGAGGLFYEQYF
TRBD2	TRBV9	TRBJ2-7	.	TGTGCCAGCAGCGCGACTAGCGGGATAACCTACGAGCAGTACTTC	CASSATSGITYEQYF
.	TRBV27	TRBJ1-1	many	TGTGCCAGCAGTATGACAGCGAACACTGAAGCTTTCTTT	CASSMTANTEAFF
.	TRBV4-1	TRBJ2-4	.	TGCGCCAGCAGCCATATGGGAGCTAGTGCCATTCAGTACTTC	CASSHMGASAIQYF
.	TRBV27	TRBJ1-5	.	TGTGCCACCAGCCTTCAGGGTGCCCAGCCCCAGCATTTT	CATSLQGAQPQHF
.	TRBV21-1	TRBJ2-7	.	TGTGCCAGCAGCAAAGATAGGGGGCGAAACTACGAGCAGTACTTC	CASSKDRGRNYEQYF
TRBD1	TRBV27	TRBJ2-5	.	TGTGCCAGCAGTCCATCGACAGGGTGGTACCAAGAGACCCAGTACTTC	CASSPSTGWYQETQYF
TRBD1	TRBV12-5	TRBJ1-2	.	TGTGCTAGTGGTTTGGCAACGACAGGGATCGGGGGCTACACCTTC	CASGLATTGIGGYTF
.	TRBV29-1	TRBJ1-2	.	.	CSADQGQGYGCTF
TRBD1	TRBV28	TRBJ1-2	.	TGTGCCAGCAGTTTATTAGGGACAGCTTATGGCTACACCTTC	CASSLLGTAYGYTF